The clone carrying this T cell receptor beta chain was counted only a few times. Its antigen is as yet unknown. Using its own MiXCR run on the 5' RACE reads, TCRdb lists one record per CDR3 protein. The table lists some 600,000 distinct CDR3 sequences, about 12% of them singletons. The record originates from a study of T cells after yellow fever vaccination. Overall study findings and caveats: By day 5 rather than day 15, the secondary response had peaked, though it was weaker. Abundant contaminating clonotypes from the bulk population could appear in FACS-sorted repertoires.

Germline V CDR1 and CDR2: SGHTA, FQGNSA. The CDR3 consists of 15 residues. V lost 0 bases and J lost 3; bases outside the gene matches: 4. The chain carries TRBV7-2 and TRBJ2-5; 7 nucleotides match TRBD2. The sample in question was PBMCs, obtained on the day of the yellow fever booster vaccination. This clonotype was sampled from a man younger than 45 who received the YFV17D yellow fever vaccine. Here the CDR3 DNA reads TGTGCCAGCAGCTTAGCTCGCGGGAGAGAAGAGACCCAGTACTTC. As protein: CASSLARGREETQYF.